The sequence of this TCR beta chain was determined in a study of T-cell reconstitution after alpha-beta-depleted transplantation in children. Preparing the TCRbeta library involved the use of unique molecular identifiers. TCRdb independently ran MiXCR on the PCR reads; one entry per CDR3 protein. The sample has about 110,000 distinct CDR3 sequences; approximately 10% are singletons. This clonotype was seen a handful of times. This CDR3 contains 12 residues. Germline CDR1 and CDR2: SNHLY and FYNNEI. V lost 9 bases to trimming and J lost 6 bases, with 15 bases between them. This rearrangement joins TRBV2 to TRBJ2-7; D is perhaps TRBD1 (5 bases). The receptor comes from a human donor who donated a stem cell graft to a child with acute lymphoblastic leukemia. Sequenced here: PBMCs from the stem cell graft donor, sampled from the stem cell graft. The CDR3 sequence is CARGDGFSEQYF. Here the CDR3 DNA reads TGTGCCAGAGGGGATGGCTTTTCCGAGCAGTACTTC.